These T cell receptor beta chains were read from a single sample in a study of blood T cell repertoires in COVID-19. This table comes from immunoSEQ multiplex PCR, and its TCRdb copy is limited to in-frame clones, with some not included. This sample has about 410,000 clones; around 91% occur once, and the top ten carry approximately 1.5%. Sequencing used peripheral blood. Receptor source: a woman between 35 and 50 years old with COVID-19, enrolled during active disease. CDR3s leave out the opening cysteine and the closing phenylalanine or tryptophan.

V gene	J gene	CDR3 protein
TRBV30	TRBJ1-4	AWRPGEQGEGKLF
TRBV5-1	TRBJ1-1	ASSLTAYNTEAF
TRBV6-1	TRBJ2-2	ASSVTPRQFTGELF
TRBV7-9	TRBJ1-6	ASRPDSWNSPLH
TRBV5-1	TRBJ1-2	ASSPFQDYGYT
TRBV5-1	TRBJ1-4	ASSRTGEKLF
TRBV7-9	TRBJ1-5	ASSGDRGRSNQPQH
TRBV3-1/TRBV3-2	TRBJ1-4	ASSQYLRIGGGNEKLF
TRBV2	TRBJ1-2	ASRAGTGEGYT
TRBV19	TRBJ1-1	ASSILQGQKWNTEAF
TRBV18	TRBJ2-7	ASSPLASQDEQY
TRBV19	TRBJ2-6	ASTGRQGLGGANVLT
TRBV3-1/TRBV3-2	TRBJ1-1	ASSYLGGWSTEAF
TRBV19	TRBJ2-5	ASRPGGGTQY
TRBV7-2	TRBJ2-4	ASSDDRAKNIQY
TRBV27	TRBJ1-1	ASSFTGAREAF
TRBV20-1	TRBJ2-5	SASPLAGGGETQY
TRBV18	TRBJ1-2	ASSPPKLLYGYT
TRBV28	TRBJ2-2	ASSSTGLNTGELF
TRBV5-6	TRBJ1-2	ASLGQGGNYGYT
TRBV27	TRBJ1-6	ASSSDRGHSPLH
TRBV5-1	TRBJ2-7	ASSQLGQGFHEQY